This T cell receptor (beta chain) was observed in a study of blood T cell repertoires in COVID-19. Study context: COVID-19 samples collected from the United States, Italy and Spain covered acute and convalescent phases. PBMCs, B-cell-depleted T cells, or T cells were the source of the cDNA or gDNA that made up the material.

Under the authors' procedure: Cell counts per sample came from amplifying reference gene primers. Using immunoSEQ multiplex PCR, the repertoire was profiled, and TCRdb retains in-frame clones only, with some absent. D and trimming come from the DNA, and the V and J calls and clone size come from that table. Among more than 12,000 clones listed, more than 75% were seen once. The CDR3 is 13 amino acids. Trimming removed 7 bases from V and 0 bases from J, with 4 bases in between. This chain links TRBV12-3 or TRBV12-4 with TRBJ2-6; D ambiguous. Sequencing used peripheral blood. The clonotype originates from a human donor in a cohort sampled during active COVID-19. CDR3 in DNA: TGTGCCAGCACAGACTCTGGGGCCAACGTCCTGACTTTC. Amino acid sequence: CASTDSGANVLTF.